The next 22 T cell receptor beta chains were all read from a single sample in a study of blood T cell repertoires in COVID-19. Only in-frame clones appear in the TCRdb table, and some are missing; sequencing was by immunoSEQ multiplex PCR. The sample consists of roughly 120,000 clones, 88% of them appearing once. Sequenced sample: peripheral blood. Receptors were obtained from a woman between 50 and 59 years old with active or convalescent COVID-19.

This clone has a handful of counts. V usage is TRBV10-3 and J usage is TRBJ1-1; D might be TRBD1 (5 bases). The CDR3 is 11 residues long. Germline lookup yields CDR1 ENHRY and CDR2 SYGVKD. Trimming took 7 bases from V and 8 from J, leaving 11 bases between them. The CDR3 region is CAIIADKEAFF. The CDR3 DNA is TGTGCCATCATTGCGGACAAAGAAGCTTTCTTT.

The J gene is TRBJ1-1, the V gene TRBV4-3, with 7 positions matching TRBD1. This CDR3 has 13 amino acids. V dropped 3 bases and J dropped 6; count of bases not matched to a gene: 4. The germline V gene encodes CDR1 LGHNA and CDR2 YSLEER. CDR3 residues: CASSHPTGAEAFF. The DNA of the CDR3 is TGCGCCAGCAGCCATCCCACAGGGGCTGAAGCTTTCTTT.

This clone was seen only a few times. The chain joins TRBV30 to TRBJ2-3; TRBD1 is a possible D gene (5 bases). Germline values: CDR1 GTSNPN, CDR2 SVGIG (reference sequence). V was trimmed by 2 bases and J by 5 bases, leaving 20 bases between them. CDR3 length equals 16 residues. The CDR3 is CAWSITSGKVGDTQYF. The CDR3 DNA sequence: TGTGCCTGGAGTATCACCTCAGGGAAAGTGGGAGATACGCAGTATTTT.

The chain couples TRBV25-1 to TRBJ2-3, with D possibly being TRBD2 (5 bases). V shed 1 base and J shed 6 bases, with 11 bases lying between them. The CDR3 length is 14 residues. Germline V CDR1 and CDR2: MGHDK, SYGVNS. CDR3 residues: CASSEFRGRDTQYF. The CDR3 nucleotides are TGTGCCAGCAGTGAATTTCGGGGAAGGGATACGCAGTATTTT.

This sequence joins TRBV28 and TRBJ2-2, with D tentatively TRBD1 (6 bases). The CDR3 contains 16 residues. The V gene's germline CDR1 is MDHEN and CDR2 SYDVKM. V was clipped by 1 base and J by 0 bases, with 9 bases between them. The DNA of the CDR3 is TGTGCCAGCAGTTTATTCCCAGGGGCGAACACCGGGGAGCTGTTTTTT. This gives the protein CASSLFPGANTGELFF.

This rearrangement joins TRBV12-3 or TRBV12-4 to TRBJ2-3; no firm D call. This CDR3 has 11 residues. Trimming removed 3 bases from V and 5 bases from J, with 3 bases in between. The CDR3 sequence is CASSFGDTQYF. CDR3 nucleotides: TGTGCCAGCAGTTTCGGAGATACGCAGTATTTT.

The rearrangement links TRBV4-3 to TRBJ1-2, with D possibly being TRBD1 (5 bases). From germline, CDR1 is LGHNA and CDR2 YSLEER. Trimming took 1 base from V and 5 from J, leaving 17 bases between them. This CDR3 is built from 16 residues. CDR3 sequence reads: CASSQALVREGYGYTF. The DNA of the CDR3 is TGCGCCAGCAGCCAAGCGCTAGTCAGGGAGGGGTATGGCTACACCTTC.

This clone has a handful of counts. This rearrangement joins TRBV3-1 (or the pseudogene TRBV3-2) to TRBJ2-2, with 9 bases matching TRBD1. Germline V lookup: CDR1 LGHDT, CDR2 YNNKEL (reference sequence). Losses at the gene ends were 5 bases for V and 7 bases for J; bases not matched to a gene: 8. CDR3 length: 15 amino acids. In DNA, the CDR3 is TGTGCCAGCAGCACCGGGACAGGGTACGGCGGGGAGCTGTTTTTT. It is translated as CASSTGTGYGGELFF.

V gene TRBV11-2 combines with J gene TRBJ2-1; D remains ambiguous. Between the trimmed V and J ends, which lost 6 bases and 0 bases, there was a span of 12 bases. The CDR3 has 15 residues. CDR1 and CDR2 from the germline V gene are SGHAT and FQNNGV. CDR3 amino acids: CASSPPESSYNEQFF. The DNA of the CDR3 is TGTGCCAGCAGTCCCCCTGAGAGCTCCTACAATGAGCAGTTCTTC. The whole variable domain, remainder taken from reference TRBV11-2 and TRBJ2-1, is EAGVAQSPRYKIIEKRQSVAFWCNPISGHATLYWYQQILGQGPKLLIQFQNNGVVDDSQLPKDRFSAERLKGVDSTLKIQPAKLEDSAVYLCASSPPESSYNEQFFGPGTRLTVL.

The chain couples TRBV5-4 to TRBJ2-7; D is possibly TRBD2 (6 bases). From germline, CDR1 is SGHNT and CDR2 YYREEE (reference sequence). CDR3 length: 13 amino acids. Trimming pared 0 bases from V and 6 bases from J, leaving 10 bases between. The CDR3 bases are TGTGCCAGCAGCTTGGATGCGCGGGGCGAGCAGTACTTC. It encodes CASSLDARGEQYF.

CDR3 protein: CASSAVGGATAAISYNSPLHF. The CDR3 DNA sequence: TGTGCCAGCAGCGCCGTAGGGGGTGCAACGGCCGCAATCTCCTATAATTCACCCCTCCACTTT. The chain employs TRBV9 and TRBJ1-6; weak D call: TRBD1 (6 bases). The V gene lost 3 bases and the J gene lost 0 bases, with 25 bases spanning the gap. CDR1 is SGDLS and CDR2 is YYNGEE in the germline V gene. CDR3 length equals 21 residues. Based on the CDR3 plus reference TRBV9 and TRBJ1-6, the full variable domain is DSGVTQTPKHLITATGQRVTLRCSPRSGDLSVYWYQQSLDQGLQFLIQYYNGEERAKGNILERFSAQQFPDLHSELNLSSLELGDSALYFCASSAVGGATAAISYNSPLHFGNGTRLTVT.

The V and J genes are TRBV19 and TRBJ2-1; 13 bases align to TRBD2. The germline gives CDR1 LNHDA, CDR2 SQIVND (reference sequence). This CDR3 is 15 amino acids long. After removal of 7 bases from V and 7 bases from J, the junction contained 7 bases not matched to a gene. CDR3 residues: CASTRLAGGRNEQFF. DNA for the CDR3: TGTGCCAGTACCCGACTAGCGGGAGGAAGAAATGAGCAGTTCTTC.

The chain carries TRBV23-1 and TRBJ2-1; 7 bases fit TRBD2. TRBV23-1 is labeled an ORF, and its function is uncertain. The CDR3 is 16 amino acids. Trimming at V came to 2 bases and at J to 6 bases, leaving 10 bases not matched to a gene. CDR3 loop: CASSQDPGLRSNEQFF. The CDR3 DNA reads TGCGCCAGCAGTCAAGATCCGGGACTACGAAGCAATGAGCAGTTCTTC.

The V call is TRBV28, the J call TRBJ2-2, with TRBD2 matching over 14 bases. This CDR3 contains 18 residues. Germline CDR1 MDHEN, CDR2 SYDVKM. Trimming removed 7 bases from V and 8 bases from J; junction bases left unmatched: 15. For the CDR3, the DNA is TGTGCCAGCACCAGACCTCCGGGACTAGCGGGAGTACGAGGGGAGCTGTTTTTT. As protein: CASTRPPGLAGVRGELFF.

This clone was observed a few times. The chain links TRBV27 to TRBJ1-5; D perhaps matches TRBD1 (5 bases). Trimming pared 2 bases from V and 6 bases from J, leaving 11 bases between. CDR3 length: 14 amino acids. CDR1 and CDR2 (germline): MNHEY, SMNVEV (reference sequence). CDR3 DNA: TGTGCCAGCAGTTTAGGCAGGGTGGGTCAGCCCCAGCATTTT. It translates to CASSLGRVGQPQHF.

The chain is built from TRBV4-1 and TRBJ2-5, with 13 bases aligning to TRBD2. This CDR3 spans 16 amino acids. Germline CDR1 MGHRA, CDR2 YSYEKL. J lost 5 bases, V lost 2 bases, and 5 bases had no gene match. The CDR3 DNA reads TGCGCCAGCAGCCAACAACCGGGACTAGCGGGGGAGACCCAGTACTTC. Translating it yields CASSQQPGLAGETQYF.

In its sample, this clone was seen once. The chain joins TRBV28 to TRBJ1-5; no clear D. The germline V gene has CDR1 MDHEN and CDR2 SYDVKM. This CDR3 comprises 15 residues. V lost 3 bases to trimming and J lost 7 bases, with 16 bases between them. CDR3 sequence (DNA): TGTGCCAGCAGTTTCCCACAGAATGTAGTCCAGCCCCAGCATTTT. This sequence encodes CASSFPQNVVQPQHF.

The V call is TRBV2, the J call TRBJ2-3; 9 nucleotides align to TRBD2. CDR3 length: 15 residues. Germline assignment: CDR1 SNHLY and CDR2 FYNNEI. The ends lost 5 bases at V and 4 bases at J; junction bases unmatched: 7. Here the CDR3 reads CASSRSGSTADTQYF. CDR3 DNA sequence: TGTGCCAGCAGTCGTAGCGGGAGTACGGCAGATACGCAGTATTTT.

Only one count was recorded for this clone. This chain joins TRBV27 and TRBJ1-1, with TRBD1 identical over 7 bases. Germline CDR1 and CDR2: MNHEY and SMNVEV (reference sequence). The trim removed 5 bases at V and 5 bases at J, leaving 2 bases unmatched. This CDR3 spans 12 amino acids. This CDR3 is CASSTGATEAFF. CDR3 DNA sequence: TGTGCCAGCAGTACAGGGGCTACTGAAGCTTTCTTT.

V is TRBV12-5 and J is TRBJ2-2; 16 positions match TRBD2. Looked up from germline, CDR1 is LGHNT and CDR2 is FRNRAP. The CDR3 length is 19 residues. V lost 1 base and J lost 6; bases outside the gene matches: 8. The CDR3 nucleotides are TGTGCTAGTGGTTTGGGTCTGGGACTAGCGGGAGGGCTGCCCGGGGAGCTGTTTTTT. This translates into CASGLGLGLAGGLPGELFF.

The V call is TRBV10-3, the J call TRBJ2-6, with TRBD1 matching over 9 bases. The CDR3 covers 15 residues. Germline V gene lookup returns CDR1 ENHRY and CDR2 SYGVKD. Losses at the gene ends were 6 bases for V and 1 base for J; bases not matched to a gene: 1. CDR3 amino acids: CAIRGTGSGANVLTF. DNA for the CDR3: TGTGCCATCAGGGGGACAGGGTCTGGGGCCAACGTCCTGACTTTC.

The genes are TRBV6-4 and TRBJ2-1; 10 bases are shared with TRBD2. V gave up 5 bases and J gave up 8 bases; unmatched junction bases: 3. The CDR3 totals 13 residues. CDR1 MRHNA and CDR2 SNTAGT come from the germline V gene. Here the CDR3 DNA reads TGTGCCAGCAGTAAAAGCGGGGGGGATGAGCAGTTCTTC. It codes for CASSKSGGDEQFF.